The 9 T cell receptor beta chains below all came from one sample that was sequenced in a study of Ad26.COV2.S vaccination and SARS-CoV-2 variants (dated by TCRdb to the early 2020s). The sample's treatment or condition, from its label and the paper: around 19 received Ad26.COV2.S at low or high dose, single or two shots; about 5 received placebo; per-sample allocation not given. For vaccine and placebo recipients, the sequenced repertoires came from samples collected on day 63 after the first injection. To prepare the library, the immunoSEQ multiplex PCR assay was applied. TCRdb retrieved this table from immuneACCESS and kept in-frame rearrangements only. Not all clones are present; in checked studies, unresolved V genes account for under half, and no reason is known for the remainder. In this sample the table shows some 480,000 clones, around nine tenths of which occur a single time. The top ten constitute about 13% of the sample.

The starting material was peripheral blood, obtained in a trial of Ad26.COV2.S vaccine versus placebo. The receptors derive from a person aged 18-65 years who received the Ad26.COV2.S COVID-19 vaccine or a placebo.

J is TRBJ2-5 and V is TRBV5-1; D is ambiguous. The V gene's germline CDR1 is SGHRS and CDR2 YFSETQ. V lost 0 bases and J 5 bases, leaving 11 bases between the germline ends. This CDR3 comprises 14 residues. The CDR3 DNA follows: TGCGCCAGCAGCTTGGGGTATGGTGATGAGACCCAGTACTTC. It translates to CASSLGYGDETQYF.

This sequence joins TRBV7-9 and TRBJ2-3, with D hard to call. Germline lookup yields CDR1 SEHNR and CDR2 FQNEAQ (reference sequence). Trimming removed 1 base at V and 1 base at J, with 0 bases between. The CDR3 loop spans 12 amino acids. In nucleotides, the CDR3 is TGTGCCAGCAGCTTAGGCACAGATACGCAGTATTTT. Its translation: CASSLGTDTQYF.

As regards this clone: The same CDR3 arises from other DNA sequences in this sample as well. The V and J genes are TRBV27 and TRBJ1-5; no clear D. Per germline, CDR1 MNHEY and CDR2 SMNVEV (reference sequence). The CDR3 loop spans 14 amino acids. Trimming shortened V by 3 bases and J by 2 bases, and 8 bases separated the two germline ends. The CDR3 DNA reads TGTGCCAGCAGTTTGGGGAGGGGCAATCAGCCCCAGCATTTT. Translating gives CASSLGRGNQPQHF.

A note on this clone: Other nucleotide sequences in the sample specify the same CDR3. The gene calls are TRBV29-1 and TRBJ2-3, with 11 bases identical to TRBD2. This CDR3 contains 12 residues. Trimming took 5 bases from V and 12 from J; bases not matched to a gene: 7. The germline gives CDR1 SQVTM, CDR2 ANQGSEA. CDR3 loop: CSVSSGRGTQYF. The CDR3 DNA reads TGCAGCGTTAGTAGCGGGAGGGGTACACAGTATTTT.

The V gene is TRBV19, the J gene TRBJ1-1; D possibly corresponds to TRBD1 (5 bases). CDR3 size: 13 residues. Germline V gene data show CDR1 as LNHDA and CDR2 as SQIVND (reference sequence). Trimming took 4 bases from V and 6 from J, leaving 12 bases between them. The CDR3 DNA follows: TGTGCCAGTAGTACCCCGGGGGGGGCTGAAGCTTTCTTT. Amino acids: CASSTPGGAEAFF.

V and J are TRBV11-2 and TRBJ2-7; 10 nucleotides line up with TRBD2. This CDR3 is 14 amino acids long. CDR1 is SGHAT, CDR2 FQNNGV, per germline. The junction had 3 bases not matched to a gene; V was cut back by 1 base and J by 6 bases. The CDR3 DNA is TGTGCCAGCAGCTTAGGAGCTAGCGGGAGCGAGCAGTACTTC. Protein sequence: CASSLGASGSEQYF.

The V call is TRBV6-5, the J call TRBJ2-7; 7 nucleotides line up with TRBD2. Germline V lookup: CDR1 MNHEY, CDR2 SVGAGI. After removal of 7 bases from V and 0 bases from J, the junction contained 6 bases not matched to a gene. This CDR3 comprises 14 residues. This CDR3 is CASTPAGTSYEQYF. CDR3 coding DNA: TGTGCCAGCACCCCAGCGGGGACCTCCTACGAGCAGTACTTC.

The V gene is TRBV7-3, the J gene TRBJ2-4; possible D gene TRBD1, 5 bases. V was shortened by 4 bases and J by 2 bases, with 12 bases between the two germline ends. The CDR3 loop spans 15 amino acids. Germline V CDR1 and CDR2: SGHTA, FQGTGA. CDR3 nucleotide sequence: TGTGCCAGCAGCTCCCCGCTGGGGCCCAAAAACATTCAGTACTTC. It translates to CASSSPLGPKNIQYF.

This chain uses TRBV25-1 with TRBJ2-2; D may be TRBD2 (5 bases). The CDR3 totals 13 residues. CDR1 is MGHDK and CDR2 is SYGVNS in the germline V gene. V lost 11 bases and J lost 5, with 15 bases in between. CDR3 sequence: CAAHGVGTGELFF. The CDR3 DNA reads as TGTGCCGCCCACGGGGTTGGTACCGGGGAGCTGTTTTTT.